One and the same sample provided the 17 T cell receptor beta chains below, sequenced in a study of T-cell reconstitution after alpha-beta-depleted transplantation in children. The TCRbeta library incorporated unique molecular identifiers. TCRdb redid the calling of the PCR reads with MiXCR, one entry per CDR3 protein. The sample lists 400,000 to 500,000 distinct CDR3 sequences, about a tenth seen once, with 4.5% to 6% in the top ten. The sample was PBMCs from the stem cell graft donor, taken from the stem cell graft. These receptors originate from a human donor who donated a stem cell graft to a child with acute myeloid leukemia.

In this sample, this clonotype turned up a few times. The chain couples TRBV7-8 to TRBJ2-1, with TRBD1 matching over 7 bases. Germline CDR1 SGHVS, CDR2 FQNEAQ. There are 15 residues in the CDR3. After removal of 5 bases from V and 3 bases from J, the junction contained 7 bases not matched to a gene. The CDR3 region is CASSPQGDLYNEQFF. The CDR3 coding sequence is TGTGCCAGCAGCCCCCAGGGGGACCTCTACAATGAGCAGTTCTTC. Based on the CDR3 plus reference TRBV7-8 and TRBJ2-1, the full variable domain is GAGVSQSPRYKVAKRGQDVALRCDPISGHVSLFWYQQALGQGPEFLTYFQNEAQLDKSGLPSDRFFAERPEGSVSTLKIQRTQQEDSAVYLCASSPQGDLYNEQFFGPGTRLTVL.

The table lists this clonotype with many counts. Written as DNA, the CDR3 is TGTGCCACCAGCAGATCCAGCGGGGGGAGCACAGATACGCAGTATTTT. Residues: CATSRSSGGSTDTQYF. This chain joins TRBV15 and TRBJ2-3; 9 bases are shared with TRBD2. Germline V gene sequence: CDR1 LNHNV, CDR2 YYDKDF (reference sequence). The length of the CDR3 is 16 residues. The V segment lost 2 bases and the J segment 0 bases; nucleotides outside the gene matches: 3.

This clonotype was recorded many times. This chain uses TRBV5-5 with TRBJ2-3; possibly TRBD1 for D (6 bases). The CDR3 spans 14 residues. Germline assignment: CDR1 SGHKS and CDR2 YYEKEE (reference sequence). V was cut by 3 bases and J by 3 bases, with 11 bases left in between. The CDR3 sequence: CASSSYRETDTQYF. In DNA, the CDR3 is TGTGCCAGCAGCTCGTACAGGGAAACAGATACGCAGTATTTT.

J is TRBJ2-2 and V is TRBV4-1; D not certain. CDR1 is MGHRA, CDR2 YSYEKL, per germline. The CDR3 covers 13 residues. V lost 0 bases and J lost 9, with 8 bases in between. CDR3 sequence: CASSQDVNRELFF. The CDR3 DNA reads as TGCGCCAGCAGCCAAGACGTGAACCGGGAGCTGTTTTTT.

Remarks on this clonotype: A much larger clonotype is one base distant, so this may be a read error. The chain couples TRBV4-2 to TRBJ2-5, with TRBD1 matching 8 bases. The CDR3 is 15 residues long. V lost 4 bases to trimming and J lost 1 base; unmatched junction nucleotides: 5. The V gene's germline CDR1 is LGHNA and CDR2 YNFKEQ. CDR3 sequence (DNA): TGTGCCAGCAGCCTTTCGGACAGGGCCCAAGAGACCCAGTACTTC. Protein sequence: CASSLSDRAQETQYF.

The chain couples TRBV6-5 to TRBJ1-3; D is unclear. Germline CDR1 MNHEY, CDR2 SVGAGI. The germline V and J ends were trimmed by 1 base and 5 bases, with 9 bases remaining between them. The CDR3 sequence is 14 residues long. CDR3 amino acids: CASSYWKGRNTIYF. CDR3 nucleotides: TGTGCCAGCAGTTACTGGAAGGGTAGAAACACCATATATTTT.

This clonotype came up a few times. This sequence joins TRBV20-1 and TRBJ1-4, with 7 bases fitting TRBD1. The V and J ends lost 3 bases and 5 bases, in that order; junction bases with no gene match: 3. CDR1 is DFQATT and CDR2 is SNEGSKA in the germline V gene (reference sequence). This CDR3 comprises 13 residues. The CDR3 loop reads CSASRDRNEKLFF. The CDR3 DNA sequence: TGCAGTGCTAGCCGGGACAGAAATGAAAAACTGTTTTTT.

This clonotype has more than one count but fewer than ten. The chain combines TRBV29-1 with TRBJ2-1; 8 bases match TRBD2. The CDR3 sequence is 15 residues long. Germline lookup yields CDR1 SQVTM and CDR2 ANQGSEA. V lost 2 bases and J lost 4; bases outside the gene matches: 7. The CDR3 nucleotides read TGCAGCGTTGAATCGGCTAGCGGGCCTTACAATGAGCAGTTCTTC. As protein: CSVESASGPYNEQFF.

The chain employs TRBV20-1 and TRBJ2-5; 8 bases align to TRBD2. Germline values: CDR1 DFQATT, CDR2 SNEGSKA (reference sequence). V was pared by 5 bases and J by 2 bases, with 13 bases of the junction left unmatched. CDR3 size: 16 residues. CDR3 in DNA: TGCAGTGCTTTCAATCCAGAACTAGCGGCTCAAGAGACCCAGTACTTC. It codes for CSAFNPELAAQETQYF.

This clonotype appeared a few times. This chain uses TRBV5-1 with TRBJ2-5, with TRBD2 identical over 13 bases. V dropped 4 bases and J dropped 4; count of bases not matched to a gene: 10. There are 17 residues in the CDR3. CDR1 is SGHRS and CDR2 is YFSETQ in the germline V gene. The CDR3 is CASSVGLAGVIGETQYF. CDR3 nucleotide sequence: TGCGCCAGCAGCGTCGGACTAGCGGGAGTAATTGGAGAGACCCAGTACTTC.

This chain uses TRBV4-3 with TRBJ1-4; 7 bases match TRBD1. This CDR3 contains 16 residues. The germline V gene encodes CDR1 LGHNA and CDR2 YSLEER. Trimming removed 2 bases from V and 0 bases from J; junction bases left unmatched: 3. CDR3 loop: CASSQSTGTTNEKLFF. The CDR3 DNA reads TGCGCCAGCAGCCAATCGACAGGGACAACTAATGAAAAACTGTTTTTT.

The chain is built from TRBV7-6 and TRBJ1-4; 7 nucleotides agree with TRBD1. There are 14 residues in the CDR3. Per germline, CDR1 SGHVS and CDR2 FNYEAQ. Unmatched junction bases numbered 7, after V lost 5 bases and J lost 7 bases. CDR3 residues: CASSQGGVREKLFF. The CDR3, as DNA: TGTGCCAGCAGCCAAGGGGGCGTTCGTGAAAAACTGTTTTTT.

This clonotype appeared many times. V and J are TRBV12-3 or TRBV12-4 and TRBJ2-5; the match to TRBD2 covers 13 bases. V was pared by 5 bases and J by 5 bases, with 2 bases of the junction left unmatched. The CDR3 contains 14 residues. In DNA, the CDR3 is TGTGCCAGCAGTACGACTAGCGGGGGGGAGACCCAGTACTTC. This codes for CASSTTSGGETQYF.

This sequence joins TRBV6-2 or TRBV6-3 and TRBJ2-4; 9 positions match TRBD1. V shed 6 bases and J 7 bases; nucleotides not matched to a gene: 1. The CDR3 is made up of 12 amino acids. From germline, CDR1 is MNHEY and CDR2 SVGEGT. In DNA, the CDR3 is TGTGCCAGCAGGACAGGGGGGAACATTCAGTACTTC. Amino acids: CASRTGGNIQYF.

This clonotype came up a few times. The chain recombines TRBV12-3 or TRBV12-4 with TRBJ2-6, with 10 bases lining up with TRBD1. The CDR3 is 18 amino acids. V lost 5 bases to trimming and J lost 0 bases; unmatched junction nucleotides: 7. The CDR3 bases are TGTGCCAGCAGTGGAGACAGGGGGCTTTACTCTGGGGCCAACGTCCTGACTTTC. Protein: CASSGDRGLYSGANVLTF.

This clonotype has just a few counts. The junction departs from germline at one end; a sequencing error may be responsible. DNA for the CDR3: TGTGCTAGCAGCTTAGCTGTGGACACTGAAGCTTTCTTT. Translated, it gives CASSLAVDTEAFF. The chain links TRBV7-7 to TRBJ1-1, with no clear D. Germline V gives CDR1 SSHAT, CDR2 FNYEAQ (reference sequence). The CDR3 sequence is 13 residues long.

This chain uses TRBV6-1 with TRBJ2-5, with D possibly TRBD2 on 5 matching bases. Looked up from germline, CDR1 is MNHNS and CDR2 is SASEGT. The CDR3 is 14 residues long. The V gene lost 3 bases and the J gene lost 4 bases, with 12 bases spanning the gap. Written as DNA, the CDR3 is TGTGCCAGCAGTGAGGGCGGGTTGGTAGAGACCCAGTACTTC. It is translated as CASSEGGLVETQYF.